These T cell receptor beta chains were read from a single sample in a study of blood T cell repertoires in COVID-19. Measured with immunoSEQ multiplex PCR; TCRdb has only the in-frame clones, and not every one. The repertoire holds over 250,000 clones, with under 90% as singletons. Sequencing input: peripheral blood. These receptors were taken from a man aged 50-60 years with acute or convalescent COVID-19. CDR3s include the opening cysteine and the closing phenylalanine or tryptophan. A D gene is named only where the DNA matches it firmly. The size entry is marked missing in some rows and otherwise reads once, few, many or a size class.

d_gene: TRBD1
abundance: NA
v_gene: TRBV2
j_gene: TRBJ1-5
len: 12
CDR3nt: TGTGCCAGCAGTACAGGGGCTAGAGCCCAGCATTTT
CDR3aa: CASSTGARAQHF

d_gene: NA
abundance: NA
v_gene: TRBV7-6
j_gene: TRBJ2-2
len: 14
CDR3nt: TGTGCCAGCAGCAAACAGGGGAACACCGGGGAGCTGTTTTTT
CDR3aa: CASSKQGNTGELFF

d_gene: NA
abundance: NA
v_gene: TRBV9
j_gene: TRBJ1-2
len: 14
CDR3nt: TGTGCCAGCAGCGCACAACAGGGTCCCCGTGGCTACACCTTC
CDR3aa: CASSAQQGPRGYTF

d_gene: NA
abundance: NA
v_gene: TRBV7-9
j_gene: TRBJ2-7
len: 14
CDR3nt: TGTGCCAGCAGCTTACGGGGGGCTACCTACGAGCAGTACTTC
CDR3aa: CASSLRGATYEQYF

d_gene: NA
abundance: NA
v_gene: TRBV9
j_gene: TRBJ2-1
len: 15
CDR3nt: TGTGCCAGCAGCTCCCATCTGGGCCCTAACAATGAGCAGTTCTTC
CDR3aa: CASSSHLGPNNEQFF

d_gene: NA
abundance: NA
v_gene: TRBV10-3
j_gene: TRBJ1-5
len: 14
CDR3nt: TGTGCCATCAGTGTAGGGGCTAGCAATCAGCCCCAGCATTTT
CDR3aa: CAISVGASNQPQHF

d_gene: NA
abundance: NA
v_gene: TRBV21-1
j_gene: TRBJ1-2
len: 16
CDR3nt: TGTGCCAGCAGCCCGCCCGGGGACAGAGCAGGCTATGGCTACACCTTC
CDR3aa: CASSPPGDRAGYGYTF

d_gene: NA
abundance: NA
v_gene: TRBV11-2
j_gene: TRBJ2-7
len: 16
CDR3nt: TGTGCCAGCAGCTCCTCAGGGTGGCTGGCCACCTACGAGCAGTACTTC
CDR3aa: CASSSSGWLATYEQYF

d_gene: TRBD2
abundance: NA
v_gene: TRBV19
j_gene: TRBJ2-1
len: 15
CDR3nt: TGTGCCAGTAGTCCTAGCGGGGGGGCGGGCAATGAGCAGTTCTTC
CDR3aa: CASSPSGGAGNEQFF

d_gene: NA
abundance: once
v_gene: TRBV7-2
j_gene: TRBJ2-5
len: 17
CDR3nt: TGTGCCAGCAGCTTAGCGACTTTGCGGGGCGGCCAAGAGACCCAGTACTTC
CDR3aa: CASSLATLRGGQETQYF

d_gene: NA
abundance: NA
v_gene: TRBV10-2
j_gene: TRBJ2-2
len: 15
CDR3nt: TGCGCCAGCAGAGGGGGGGGCCTGGACACCGGGGAGCTGTTTTTT
CDR3aa: CASRGGGLDTGELFF

d_gene: NA
abundance: few
v_gene: TRBV9
j_gene: TRBJ2-1
len: 16
CDR3nt: TGTGCCAGCAGCGCCTTACAGGGAATTCCGAACAATGAGCAGTTCTTC
CDR3aa: CASSALQGIPNNEQFF

d_gene: TRBD2
abundance: NA
v_gene: TRBV30
j_gene: TRBJ2-1
len: 13
CDR3nt: TGTGCCTGGGCTCTAGCGGGGGGCCCCGCCGCGTTCTTC
CDR3aa: CAWALAGGPAAFF

d_gene: NA
abundance: NA
v_gene: TRBV5-1
j_gene: TRBJ1-3
len: 13
CDR3nt: TGCGCCAGCAGTCTCGGGTCTGGAAACACCATATATTTT
CDR3aa: CASSLGSGNTIYF

d_gene: NA
abundance: NA
v_gene: TRBV5-1
j_gene: TRBJ2-5
len: 15
CDR3nt: TGCGCCAGCAGCTCTACAGGAGTCTTGACGGAGACCCAGTACTTC
CDR3aa: CASSSTGVLTETQYF

d_gene: TRBD1
abundance: few
v_gene: TRBV6-5
j_gene: TRBJ2-7
len: 15
CDR3nt: TGTGCCAGCACCCCCACGGGACAGGGCCCCTACGAGCAGTACTTC
CDR3aa: CASTPTGQGPYEQYF

d_gene: NA
abundance: NA
v_gene: TRBV9
j_gene: TRBJ2-7
len: 14
CDR3nt: TGTGCCAGCAGCGTACTGCAGGATTCCTACGAGCAGTACTTC
CDR3aa: CASSVLQDSYEQYF

d_gene: TRBD1
abundance: NA
v_gene: TRBV27
j_gene: TRBJ2-2
len: 15
CDR3nt: TGTGCCAGCAGTTTCAACAGGGGGGAAAACGGGGAGCTGTTTTTT
CDR3aa: CASSFNRGENGELFF

d_gene: TRBD1
abundance: NA
v_gene: TRBV6-1
j_gene: TRBJ2-2
len: 16
CDR3nt: TGTGCCAGCAGTGAATCACCGACAGGGGATACCGGGGAGCTGTTTTTT
CDR3aa: CASSESPTGDTGELFF

d_gene: TRBD1
abundance: NA
v_gene: TRBV9
j_gene: TRBJ1-1
len: 15
CDR3nt: TGTGCCAGCAGCCGGGACAGCTACCTGAACACTGAAGCTTTCTTT
CDR3aa: CASSRDSYLNTEAFF

d_gene: TRBD1
abundance: NA
v_gene: TRBV9
j_gene: TRBJ1-2
len: 13
CDR3nt: TGTGCCAGCGACAGGGGGCAAGGCTATGGCTACACCTTC
CDR3aa: CASDRGQGYGYTF

d_gene: NA
abundance: NA
v_gene: TRBV5-6
j_gene: TRBJ2-1
len: 17
CDR3nt: TGTGCCAGCAGCAGGGACTCCACCGGACGGTCCTACAATGAGCAGTTCTTC
CDR3aa: CASSRDSTGRSYNEQFF

d_gene: NA
abundance: NA
v_gene: TRBV3-1/TRBV3-2
j_gene: TRBJ2-7
len: 16
CDR3nt: TGTGCCAGCAGCCAAGATAGCCCCCCTGTTCGGGGAGAGCAGTACTTC
CDR3aa: CASSQDSPPVRGEQYF

d_gene: NA
abundance: NA
v_gene: TRBV15
j_gene: TRBJ1-2
len: 15
CDR3nt: TGTGCCACCAGCAGAGATCGCCGCACGAGAAATGGCTACACCTTC
CDR3aa: CATSRDRRTRNGYTF

d_gene: NA
abundance: NA
v_gene: TRBV6-1
j_gene: TRBJ1-1
len: 13
CDR3nt: TGTGCCAGCAGTGATCTGAGCAACTCTGAAGCTTTCTTT
CDR3aa: CASSDLSNSEAFF

d_gene: NA
abundance: NA
v_gene: TRBV19
j_gene: TRBJ2-6
len: 20
CDR3nt: TGTGCCAGCCCCCCTGGCCGGGGTACAGAATCGTACTCTGGGGCCAACGTCCTGACTTTC
CDR3aa: CASPPGRGTESYSGANVLTF

d_gene: NA
abundance: NA
v_gene: TRBV19
j_gene: TRBJ1-2
len: 15
CDR3nt: TGTGCCAGTAGTATATCGACCCTGGGGGGGGTTGGCTACACCTTC
CDR3aa: CASSISTLGGVGYTF

d_gene: NA
abundance: NA
v_gene: TRBV5-1
j_gene: TRBJ1-3
len: 13
CDR3nt: TGCGCCAGCAGCTTCGAGTCTGGAAACACCATATATTTT
CDR3aa: CASSFESGNTIYF

d_gene: NA
abundance: NA
v_gene: TRBV5-4
j_gene: TRBJ1-1
len: 15
CDR3nt: TGTGCCAGCAGCTTCGGGGGTCTCATGAACACTGAAGCTTTCTTT
CDR3aa: CASSFGGLMNTEAFF

d_gene: TRBD1
abundance: once
v_gene: TRBV2
j_gene: TRBJ2-2
len: 15
CDR3nt: TGTGCCAGCAGCCAGCAGGGGGCGCGGACCGGGGAGCTGTTTTTT
CDR3aa: CASSQQGARTGELFF

d_gene: NA
abundance: NA
v_gene: TRBV29-1
j_gene: TRBJ1-2
len: 13
CDR3nt: TGCAGCGTTGAGCCACAGGGCACCTATGGCTACACCTTC
CDR3aa: CSVEPQGTYGYTF

d_gene: NA
abundance: NA
v_gene: TRBV19
j_gene: TRBJ1-2
len: 15
CDR3nt: TGTGCCAGTAGTATAGCCCCAGGGACTAACTATGGCTACACCTTC
CDR3aa: CASSIAPGTNYGYTF

d_gene: NA
abundance: NA
v_gene: TRBV5-1
j_gene: TRBJ1-1
len: 15
CDR3nt: TGCGCCAGCAGCTTGCTGGACAGTTTGAACACTGAAGCTTTCTTT
CDR3aa: CASSLLDSLNTEAFF

d_gene: TRBD1
abundance: few
v_gene: TRBV7-9
j_gene: TRBJ1-2
len: 16
CDR3nt: TGTGCCAGCAGCGCCTTAGAGGGACAGGGCAGGAGAGGCTACACCTTC
CDR3aa: CASSALEGQGRRGYTF

d_gene: TRBD1
abundance: NA
v_gene: TRBV5-1
j_gene: TRBJ2-2
len: 16
CDR3nt: TGCGCCAGCAGCTTGGAATGGACAGGGGGGACCGGGGAGCTGTTTTTT
CDR3aa: CASSLEWTGGTGELFF

d_gene: TRBD2
abundance: once
v_gene: TRBV7-3
j_gene: TRBJ2-2
len: 18
CDR3nt: TGTGCCAGCAGCCCGTGGACTAGCGGGGGGGCCATCCCCGGGGAGCTGTTTTTT
CDR3aa: CASSPWTSGGAIPGELFF

d_gene: TRBD1
abundance: few
v_gene: TRBV3-1/TRBV3-2
j_gene: TRBJ1-2
len: 14
CDR3nt: TGTGCCAGCAGCTCCGGACAGGGGGCCAGCGGCTACACCTTC
CDR3aa: CASSSGQGASGYTF

d_gene: TRBD1
abundance: NA
v_gene: TRBV4-1
j_gene: TRBJ2-1
len: 12
CDR3nt: TGCGCCAGCAGCAAGGGGGCCGGAGAGCAGTTCTTC
CDR3aa: CASSKGAGEQFF

d_gene: NA
abundance: NA
v_gene: TRBV30
j_gene: TRBJ2-3
len: 15
CDR3nt: TGTGCCTGGAGTACAGGGTTCCCCGGGGAGGGGCCGCAGTATTTT
CDR3aa: CAWSTGFPGEGPQYF

d_gene: NA
abundance: NA
v_gene: TRBV3-1/TRBV3-2
j_gene: TRBJ2-3
len: 14
CDR3nt: TGTGCCAGCAGCCAAGAACTCGCTGGAGATACGCAGTATTTT
CDR3aa: CASSQELAGDTQYF

d_gene: TRBD1
abundance: NA
v_gene: TRBV9
j_gene: TRBJ1-5
len: 15
CDR3nt: TGTGCCAGCAGCGTAGGACAGGGGGCTAGTCAGCCCCAGCATTTT
CDR3aa: CASSVGQGASQPQHF

d_gene: TRBD1
abundance: NA
v_gene: TRBV9
j_gene: TRBJ1-6
len: 17
CDR3nt: TGTGCCAGCAGCCCAGGGACAGGGAGCTCCTATAATTCACCCCTCCACTTT
CDR3aa: CASSPGTGSSYNSPLHF

d_gene: NA
abundance: NA
v_gene: TRBV27
j_gene: TRBJ2-1
len: 18
CDR3nt: TGTGCCAGCAGTTTACGCCCATCAGGGATCAGCTCCTACAATGAGCAGTTCTTC
CDR3aa: CASSLRPSGISSYNEQFF

d_gene: TRBD2
abundance: NA
v_gene: TRBV4-2
j_gene: TRBJ2-5
len: 16
CDR3nt: TGTGCCAGCAGCCAAGATAGTGGCGGGGGGGAGGAGACCCAGTACTTC
CDR3aa: CASSQDSGGGEETQYF

d_gene: NA
abundance: NA
v_gene: TRBV29-1
j_gene: TRBJ1-5
len: 12
CDR3nt: TGCAGCGTTGGGGAGGGAGATCAGCCCCAGCATTTT
CDR3aa: CSVGEGDQPQHF

d_gene: NA
abundance: once
v_gene: TRBV14
j_gene: TRBJ1-5
len: 13
CDR3nt: TGTGCCAGCAGCCGACAATACGATCAGCCCCAGCATTTT
CDR3aa: CASSRQYDQPQHF